This TCR beta chain originates from a study of post-analysis software for immune sequencing data. Study context: Patients with relapsing-remitting, secondary progressive and progressive-relapsing multiple sclerosis courses were all represented. Points from the study as a whole: Samples from one preparation batch, clustered by F measure, grouped strongly together. Controls showed significantly higher normalized Chao1 diversity than did multiple sclerosis patients. Relative to controls, patients had five TRBV segments at higher frequency, with TRBV5-6, TRBV5-1 and TRBV20-1 among these.

Per germline, CDR1 SGHRS and CDR2 YFSETQ. Trimming cost V 7 bases and J 5 bases, with 7 bases left between them. The CDR3 is 11 amino acids. The TCR beta cDNA libraries contained unique molecular identifiers. A population of roughly 0.9 to 11 million T cells gave rise to roughly 0.5 million cDNA molecules. TCRdb processed the PCR reads anew with MiXCR; each CDR3 protein has one entry. The sample includes about 820,000 distinct CDR3 sequences, roughly half of them seen just once. Points on this clonotype: Its specificity is unknown.

This TCR derives from a girl under 18 with multiple sclerosis. Sequenced sample: blood. J is TRBJ2-4 and V is TRBV5-1; D not resolved. CDR3 residues: CASAQQNIQYF. The CDR3 DNA follows: TGCGCCAGCGCCCAACAAAACATTCAGTACTTC.